This T cell receptor (beta chain) was sequenced during a study of T-cell memory formation after mild COVID-19. Study conclusions and caveats: Pre-infection memory contained some responding clones, which suggested that cross-reactive memory had joined. From day 15 to 85, contracting clones were balanced between CD4 and CD8, whereas later expanders leaned toward CD4+.

J gave up 2 bases and V 1 base, and 5 bases lay outside the gene matches. The CDR3 has 15 residues. Germline-derived CDR1 and CDR2 are SQVTM and ANQGSEA. A single count supports this clonotype. As yet, its antigen is unknown. TCRdb re-called the 5' RACE reads with MiXCR, one entry per CDR3 protein. The data show fewer than 450,000 distinct CDR3 sequences, over 20% seen once. This sequence was found in an adult woman who had mild COVID-19 (a few samples of this study predate the infection). Cell type and time point are not known. The V call is TRBV29-1, the J call TRBJ2-7; 10 positions match TRBD1. Specimen: PBMCs or a T cell subset sorted from them (not recorded which). The CDR3 sequence: CSVEAGQGGTYEQYF. The CDR3 region has the DNA TGCAGCGTTGAAGCCGGACAGGGGGGTACCTACGAGCAGTACTTC.